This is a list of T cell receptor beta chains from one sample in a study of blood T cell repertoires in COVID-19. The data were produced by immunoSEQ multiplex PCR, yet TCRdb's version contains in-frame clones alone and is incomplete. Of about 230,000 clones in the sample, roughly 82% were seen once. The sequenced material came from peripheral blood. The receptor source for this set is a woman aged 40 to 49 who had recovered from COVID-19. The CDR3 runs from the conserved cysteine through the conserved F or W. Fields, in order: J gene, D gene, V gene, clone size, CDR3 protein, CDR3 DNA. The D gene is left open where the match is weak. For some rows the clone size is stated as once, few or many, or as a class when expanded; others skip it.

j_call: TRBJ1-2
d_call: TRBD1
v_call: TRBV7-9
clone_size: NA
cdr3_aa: CASSLADRARGYTF
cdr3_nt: TGTGCCAGCAGCTTAGCGGACAGGGCTCGCGGCTACACCTTC

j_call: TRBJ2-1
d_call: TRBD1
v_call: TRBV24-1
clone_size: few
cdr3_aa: CATSGGTGVSREQFF
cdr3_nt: TGTGCCACCAGCGGTGGGACAGGGGTTAGCAGGGAGCAGTTCTTC

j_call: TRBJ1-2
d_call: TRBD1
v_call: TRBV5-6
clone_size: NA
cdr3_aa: CASSADRGEGNYGYTF
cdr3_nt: TGTGCCAGCAGCGCTGACAGGGGCGAGGGTAACTATGGCTACACCTTC

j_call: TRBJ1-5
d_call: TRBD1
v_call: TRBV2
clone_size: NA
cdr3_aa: CASSDGDSYSNQPQHF
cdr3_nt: TGTGCCAGCAGTGACGGGGACAGTTATAGCAATCAGCCCCAGCATTTT

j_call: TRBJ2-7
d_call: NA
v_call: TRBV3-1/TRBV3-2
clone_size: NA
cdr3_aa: CASSPLAGVRGQYF
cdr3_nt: TGTGCCAGCAGCCCCCTGGCCGGGGTACGTGGGCAGTACTTC

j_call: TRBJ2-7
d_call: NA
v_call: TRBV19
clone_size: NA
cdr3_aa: CASSRDPRGSYEQYF
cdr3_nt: TGTGCCAGTAGTCGAGACCCCAGGGGATCCTACGAGCAGTACTTC

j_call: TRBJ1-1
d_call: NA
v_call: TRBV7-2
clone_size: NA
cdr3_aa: CASSLQGFNTEAFF
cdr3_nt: TGTGCCAGCAGCTTACAGGGTTTCAACACTGAAGCTTTCTTT

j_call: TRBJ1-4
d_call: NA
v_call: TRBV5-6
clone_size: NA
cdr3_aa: CASSKGEEKLFF
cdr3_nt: TGTGCCAGCAGCAAAGGGGAAGAAAAACTGTTTTTT

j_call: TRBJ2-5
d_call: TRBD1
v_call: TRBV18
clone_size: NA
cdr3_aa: CASSRSGQAGETQYF
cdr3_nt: TGTGCCAGCTCACGATCGGGACAGGCGGGAGAGACCCAGTACTTC

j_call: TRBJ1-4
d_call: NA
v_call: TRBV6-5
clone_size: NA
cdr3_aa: CASSYTGSSTNEKLFF
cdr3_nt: TGTGCCAGCAGTTACACGGGGAGTTCAACTAATGAAAAACTGTTTTTT

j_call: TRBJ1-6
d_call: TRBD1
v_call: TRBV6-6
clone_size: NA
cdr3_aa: CASSPTGWDSPLHF
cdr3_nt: TGTGCCAGCAGTCCGACAGGGTGGGATTCACCCCTCCACTTT

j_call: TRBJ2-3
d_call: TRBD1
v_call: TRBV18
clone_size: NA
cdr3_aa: CASSPRTGMSTDTQYF
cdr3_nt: TGTGCCAGCTCACCGCGGACAGGGATGAGCACAGATACGCAGTATTTT

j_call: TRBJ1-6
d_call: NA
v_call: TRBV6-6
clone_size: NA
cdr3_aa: CASTGRGAPLHF
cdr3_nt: TGTGCCAGCACGGGCCGGGGGGCACCCCTCCACTTT

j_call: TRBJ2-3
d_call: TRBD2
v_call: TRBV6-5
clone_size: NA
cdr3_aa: CASRQAGIDTQYF
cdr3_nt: TGTGCCAGCAGACAAGCGGGGATAGATACGCAGTATTTT

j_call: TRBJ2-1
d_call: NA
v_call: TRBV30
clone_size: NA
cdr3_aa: CAWGSGDYEQFF
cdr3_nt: TGTGCCTGGGGATCAGGGGATTATGAGCAGTTCTTC

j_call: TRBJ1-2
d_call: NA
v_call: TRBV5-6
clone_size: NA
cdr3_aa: CASSPVGHTPGDYGYTF
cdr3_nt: TGTGCCAGCAGCCCGGTGGGACATACCCCCGGGGACTATGGCTACACCTTC

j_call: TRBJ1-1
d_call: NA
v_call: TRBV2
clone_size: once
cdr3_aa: CASSVQGGTEAFF
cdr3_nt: TGTGCCAGCAGTGTACAGGGCGGCACTGAAGCTTTCTTT

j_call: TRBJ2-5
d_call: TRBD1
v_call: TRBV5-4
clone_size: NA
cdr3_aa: CASSLAGQIQETQYF
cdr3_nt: TGTGCCAGCAGCTTGGCGGGACAGATCCAAGAGACCCAGTACTTC

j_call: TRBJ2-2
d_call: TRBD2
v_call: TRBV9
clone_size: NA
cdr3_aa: CASSVGTSTPGELFF
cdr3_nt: TGTGCCAGCAGCGTAGGGACTAGTACACCCGGGGAGCTGTTTTTT

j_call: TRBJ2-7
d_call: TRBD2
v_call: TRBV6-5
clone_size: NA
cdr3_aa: CASRGGSHPSYEQYF
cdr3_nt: TGTGCCAGCAGGGGAGGGTCCCATCCGTCCTACGAGCAGTACTTC

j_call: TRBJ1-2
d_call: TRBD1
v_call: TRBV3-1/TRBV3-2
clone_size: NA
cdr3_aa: CASRRDRGYGYTF
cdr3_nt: TGTGCCAGCCGACGGGACAGGGGATATGGCTACACCTTC

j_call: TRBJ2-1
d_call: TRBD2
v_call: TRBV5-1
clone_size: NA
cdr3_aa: CASSLDTSGGIGNEQFF
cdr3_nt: TGCGCCAGCAGCTTGGATACTAGCGGGGGTATTGGGAATGAGCAGTTCTTC

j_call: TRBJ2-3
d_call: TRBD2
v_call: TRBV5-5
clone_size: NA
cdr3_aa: CASSLVAGGPNTQYF
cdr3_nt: TGTGCCAGCAGCTTGGTTGCGGGGGGGCCTAATACGCAGTATTTT

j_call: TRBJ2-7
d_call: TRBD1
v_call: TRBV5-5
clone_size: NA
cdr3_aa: CASSLGGTGHYEQYF
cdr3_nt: TGTGCCAGCAGCTTGGGGGGGACAGGACACTACGAGCAGTACTTC

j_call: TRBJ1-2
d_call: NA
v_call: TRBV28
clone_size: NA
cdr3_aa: CATGRTYTSQSTF
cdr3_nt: TGTGCCACCGGAAGGACTTATACATCACAGAGCACCTTC

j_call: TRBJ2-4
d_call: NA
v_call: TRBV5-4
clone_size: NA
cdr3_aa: CASSLAKVGADIQYF
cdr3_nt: TGTGCCAGCAGCTTGGCCAAAGTGGGAGCGGACATTCAGTACTTC

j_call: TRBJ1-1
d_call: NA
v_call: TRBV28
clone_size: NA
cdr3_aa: CASTPTALNTEAFF
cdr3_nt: TGTGCCAGCACCCCGACAGCTTTGAACACTGAAGCTTTCTTT

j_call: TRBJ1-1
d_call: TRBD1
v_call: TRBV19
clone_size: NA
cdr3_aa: CASSPRDRDNTEAFF
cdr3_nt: TGTGCCAGTAGTCCCCGGGACAGGGACAACACTGAAGCTTTCTTT

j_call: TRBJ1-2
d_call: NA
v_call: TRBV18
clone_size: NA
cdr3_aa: CASSAGTAYGYTF
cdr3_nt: TGTGCCAGCTCAGCCGGGACTGCTTATGGCTACACCTTC

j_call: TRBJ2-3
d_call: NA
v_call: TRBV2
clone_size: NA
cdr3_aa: CASTTGVGYTDTQYF
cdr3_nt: TGTGCCAGCACGACAGGCGTAGGGTACACAGATACGCAGTATTTT

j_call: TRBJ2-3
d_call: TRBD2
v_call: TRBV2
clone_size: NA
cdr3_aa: CASSASSGGPDTQYF
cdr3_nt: TGTGCCAGCAGTGCGTCTAGCGGGGGGCCAGATACGCAGTATTTT

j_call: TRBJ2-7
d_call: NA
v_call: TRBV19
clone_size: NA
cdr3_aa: CASSINTAASYEQYF
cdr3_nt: TGTGCCAGTAGTATAAATACAGCTGCTTCCTACGAGCAGTACTTC

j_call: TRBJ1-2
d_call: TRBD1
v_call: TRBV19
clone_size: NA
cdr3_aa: CASSIRTGGTGGYTF
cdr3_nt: TGTGCCAGTAGTATCCGGACAGGGGGCACCGGTGGCTACACCTTC

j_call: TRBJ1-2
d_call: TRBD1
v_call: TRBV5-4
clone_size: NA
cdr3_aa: CASSSGQESVYTF
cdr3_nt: TGTGCCAGCAGCTCGGGACAGGAATCAGTCTACACCTTC

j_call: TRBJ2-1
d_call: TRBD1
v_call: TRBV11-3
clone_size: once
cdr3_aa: CASSPPGTAYNEQFF
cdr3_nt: TGTGCCAGCAGCCCCCCCGGGACAGCTTACAATGAGCAGTTCTTC

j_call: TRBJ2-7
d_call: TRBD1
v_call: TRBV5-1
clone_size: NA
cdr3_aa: CASSSGTGYEQYF
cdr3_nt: TGCGCCAGCAGCTCCGGGACAGGGTACGAGCAGTACTTC

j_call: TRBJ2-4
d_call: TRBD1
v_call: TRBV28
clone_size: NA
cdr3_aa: CASRRTGGTAKNIQYF
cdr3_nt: TGTGCCAGCAGAAGGACAGGGGGCACGGCCAAAAACATTCAGTACTTC

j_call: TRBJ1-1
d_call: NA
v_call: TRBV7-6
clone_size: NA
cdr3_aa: CASRRTVNTEAFF
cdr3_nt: TGTGCCAGCAGACGGACAGTGAACACTGAAGCTTTCTTT

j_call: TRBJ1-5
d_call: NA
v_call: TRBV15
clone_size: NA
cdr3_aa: CATSSRRGQPQHF
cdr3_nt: TGTGCCACCAGCTCCCGAAGGGGGCAGCCCCAGCATTTT

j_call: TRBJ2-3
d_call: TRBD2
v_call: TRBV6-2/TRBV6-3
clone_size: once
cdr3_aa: CASSPPSGGAVDTQYF
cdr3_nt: TGTGCCAGCAGCCCTCCTAGCGGGGGGGCCGTAGATACGCAGTATTTT

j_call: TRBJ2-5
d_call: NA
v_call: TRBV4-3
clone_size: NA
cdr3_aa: CASSRTPGETQYF
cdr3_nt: TGCGCCAGCAGCCGCACCCCGGGAGAGACCCAGTACTTC

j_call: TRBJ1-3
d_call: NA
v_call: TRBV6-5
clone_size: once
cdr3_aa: CASSYSSGDSGNTIYF
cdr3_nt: TGTGCCAGCAGTTACTCATCGGGGGACTCTGGAAACACCATATATTTT

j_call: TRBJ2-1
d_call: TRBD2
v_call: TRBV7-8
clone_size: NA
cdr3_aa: CASSTKSLLAGDYNEQFF
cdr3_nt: TGTGCCAGCAGCACAAAAAGCCTTCTAGCGGGGGACTACAATGAGCAGTTCTTC

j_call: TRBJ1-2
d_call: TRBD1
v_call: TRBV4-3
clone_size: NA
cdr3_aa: CASSQDPGGFYGYTF
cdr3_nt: TGCGCCAGCAGCCAAGATCCAGGGGGCTTCTATGGCTACACCTTC

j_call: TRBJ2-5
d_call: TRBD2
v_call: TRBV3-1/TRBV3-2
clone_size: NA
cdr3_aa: CASSQDVVAGESQETQYF
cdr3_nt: TGTGCCAGCAGCCAAGATGTAGTAGCGGGGGAGAGCCAAGAGACCCAGTACTTC

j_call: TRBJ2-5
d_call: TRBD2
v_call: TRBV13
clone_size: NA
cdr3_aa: CASSTRTSGGQETQYF
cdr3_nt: TGTGCCAGCAGCACCCGGACTAGCGGGGGCCAAGAGACCCAGTACTTC

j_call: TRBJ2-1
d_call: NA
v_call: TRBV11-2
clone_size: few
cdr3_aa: CASSRRTVRDFGENEQFF
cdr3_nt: TGTGCCAGCAGCCGCCGGACCGTCCGGGACTTCGGGGAGAATGAGCAGTTCTTC

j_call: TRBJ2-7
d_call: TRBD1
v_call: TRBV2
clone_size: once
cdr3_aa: CASSDKAGQGAIKRGEQYF
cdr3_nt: TGTGCCAGCAGTGACAAAGCGGGACAGGGGGCTATAAAGCGGGGAGAGCAGTACTTC

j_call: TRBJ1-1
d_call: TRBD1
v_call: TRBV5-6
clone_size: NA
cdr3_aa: CASSSGTGGMNTEAFF
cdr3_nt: TGTGCCAGCAGCTCAGGGACAGGGGGCATGAACACTGAAGCTTTCTTT

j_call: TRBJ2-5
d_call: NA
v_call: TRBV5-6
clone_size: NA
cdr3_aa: CASSLAGLVAQETQYF
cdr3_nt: TGTGCCAGCAGCTTGGCCGGCTTGGTAGCCCAAGAGACCCAGTACTTC

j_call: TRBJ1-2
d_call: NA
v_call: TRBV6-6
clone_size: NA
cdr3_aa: CASSYLSGYGYTF
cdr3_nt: TGTGCCAGCAGTTACTTGTCCGGGTACGGCTACACCTTC

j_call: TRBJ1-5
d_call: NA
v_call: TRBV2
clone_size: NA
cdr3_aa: CASANSNQPQHF
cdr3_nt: TGTGCCAGCGCGAATAGCAATCAGCCCCAGCATTTT

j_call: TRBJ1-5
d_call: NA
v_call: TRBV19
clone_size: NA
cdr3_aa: CASSIAGDGQPQHF
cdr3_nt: TGTGCCAGTAGTATAGCGGGGGATGGCCAGCCCCAGCATTTT

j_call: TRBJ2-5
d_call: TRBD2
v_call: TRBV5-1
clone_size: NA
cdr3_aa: CASGRLAGGQETQYF
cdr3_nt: TGCGCCAGCGGAAGACTAGCGGGGGGCCAAGAGACCCAGTACTTC